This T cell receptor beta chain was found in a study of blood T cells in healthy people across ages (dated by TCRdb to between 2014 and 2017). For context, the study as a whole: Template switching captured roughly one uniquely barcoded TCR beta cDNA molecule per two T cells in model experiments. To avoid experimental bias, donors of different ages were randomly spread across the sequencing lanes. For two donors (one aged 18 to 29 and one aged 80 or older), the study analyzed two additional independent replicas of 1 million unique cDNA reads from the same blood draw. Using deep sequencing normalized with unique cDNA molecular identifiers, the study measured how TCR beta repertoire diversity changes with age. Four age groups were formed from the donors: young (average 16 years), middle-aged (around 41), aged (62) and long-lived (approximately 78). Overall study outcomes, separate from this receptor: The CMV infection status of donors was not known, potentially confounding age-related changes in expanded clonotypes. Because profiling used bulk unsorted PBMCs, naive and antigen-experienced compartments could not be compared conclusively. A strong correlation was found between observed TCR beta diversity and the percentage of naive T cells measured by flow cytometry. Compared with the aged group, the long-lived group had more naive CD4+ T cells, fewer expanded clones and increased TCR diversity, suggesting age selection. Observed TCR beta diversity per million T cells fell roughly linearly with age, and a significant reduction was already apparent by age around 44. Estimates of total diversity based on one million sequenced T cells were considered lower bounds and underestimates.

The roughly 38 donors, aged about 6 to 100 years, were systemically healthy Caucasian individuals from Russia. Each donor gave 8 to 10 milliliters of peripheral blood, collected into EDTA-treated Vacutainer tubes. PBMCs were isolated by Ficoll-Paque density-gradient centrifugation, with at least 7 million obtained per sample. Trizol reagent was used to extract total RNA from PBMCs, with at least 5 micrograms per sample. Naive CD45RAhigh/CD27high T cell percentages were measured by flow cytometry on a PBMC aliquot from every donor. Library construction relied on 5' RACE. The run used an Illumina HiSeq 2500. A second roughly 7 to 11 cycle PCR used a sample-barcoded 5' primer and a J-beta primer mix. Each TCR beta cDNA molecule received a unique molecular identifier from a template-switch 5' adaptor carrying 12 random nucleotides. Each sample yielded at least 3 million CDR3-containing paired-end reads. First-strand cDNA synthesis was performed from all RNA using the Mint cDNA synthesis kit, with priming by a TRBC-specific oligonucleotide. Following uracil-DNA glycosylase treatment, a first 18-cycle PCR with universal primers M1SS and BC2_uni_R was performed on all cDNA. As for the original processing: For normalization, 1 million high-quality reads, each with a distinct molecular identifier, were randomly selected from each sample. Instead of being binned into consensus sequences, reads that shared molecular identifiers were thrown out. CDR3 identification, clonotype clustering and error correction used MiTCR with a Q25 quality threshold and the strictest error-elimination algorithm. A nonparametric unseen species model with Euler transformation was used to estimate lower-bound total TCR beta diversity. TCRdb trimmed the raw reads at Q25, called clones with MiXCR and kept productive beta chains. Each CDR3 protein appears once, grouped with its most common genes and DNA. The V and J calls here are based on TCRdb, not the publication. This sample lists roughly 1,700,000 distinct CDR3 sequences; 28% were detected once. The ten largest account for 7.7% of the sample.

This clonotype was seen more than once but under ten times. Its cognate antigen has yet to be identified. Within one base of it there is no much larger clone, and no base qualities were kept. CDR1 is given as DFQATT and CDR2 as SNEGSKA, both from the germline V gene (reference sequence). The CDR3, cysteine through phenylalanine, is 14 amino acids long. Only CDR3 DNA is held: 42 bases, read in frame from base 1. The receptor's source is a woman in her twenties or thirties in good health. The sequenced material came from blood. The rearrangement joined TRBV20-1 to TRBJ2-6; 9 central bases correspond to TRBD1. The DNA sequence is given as TGCAGCGATAGGACAGGGGCTGGGGCCAACGTCCTGACTTTC. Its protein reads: CSDRTGAGANVLTF.